This TCR beta chain was identified in a study of control samples from healthy donors and cancer patients. Sequencing was performed with immunoSEQ multiplex PCR; in TCRdb, only in-frame clones are kept and a portion is missing. The sample carries around 150,000 clones, approximately 90% recorded once. V lost 0 bases and J 1 base, leaving 9 bases between the germline ends. Germline V gives CDR1 LNHNV, CDR2 YYDKDF (reference sequence). The CDR3 loop spans 15 amino acids. The TCR was taken from a young man in good health. The V gene is TRBV15, the J gene TRBJ1-2, with no clear D. The sequencing sample was made of blood. Here the CDR3 reads CATSREADNNYGYTF. The CDR3 bases are TGTGCCACCAGCAGAGAGGCAGATAATAACTATGGCTACACCTTC.